The rows below give T cell receptor beta chains drawn from one sample of a study of shared clonotypes between healthy human individuals. Produced via immunoSEQ multiplex PCR; TCRdb's table is partial and in-frame only. The sample records 1,500,000 or so clones, approximately 98.5% being singletons. Sequenced sample: naive CD4+ T cells sorted from blood. These receptors all stem from a man aged 25 to 40 in good health. Both conserved end residues are part of each CDR3. The order of the fields is V gene, J gene, D gene, CDR3 DNA, CDR3 protein. D genes are given only for firm matches.

v_gene: TRBV19; j_gene: TRBJ2-7; d_gene: -; CDR3nt: TGTGCCAGTAGAAACGCGGGAAGTCGGTACGAGCAGTACTTC; CDR3aa: CASRNAGSRYEQYF
v_gene: TRBV5-1; j_gene: TRBJ2-3; d_gene: TRBD2; CDR3nt: TGCGCCAGTACTAGCGGACTTCACACAGATACGCAGTATTTT; CDR3aa: CASTSGLHTDTQYF
v_gene: TRBV9; j_gene: TRBJ2-2; d_gene: -; CDR3nt: TGTGCCAGCAGCGTAGTGGGCACGGATGGGCTAAACGGGGAGCTGTTTTTT; CDR3aa: CASSVVGTDGLNGELFF
v_gene: TRBV14; j_gene: TRBJ2-5; d_gene: -; CDR3nt: TGTGCCAGCAACCACTGGGAGGACCAAGAGACCCAGTACTTC; CDR3aa: CASNHWEDQETQYF
v_gene: TRBV28; j_gene: TRBJ2-7; d_gene: TRBD2; CDR3nt: TGTGCCAGCCGGGGGGGGCTCTCCTACGAGCAGTACTTC; CDR3aa: CASRGGLSYEQYF
v_gene: TRBV10-3; j_gene: TRBJ2-7; d_gene: -; CDR3nt: TGTGCCATTCGAGGCCAGGGCGAGCAGTACTTC; CDR3aa: CAIRGQGEQYF
v_gene: TRBV18; j_gene: TRBJ1-1; d_gene: -; CDR3nt: TGTGCCAGCTCACCTACAGGAGGACAGACGGGGACTGAAGCTTTCTTT; CDR3aa: CASSPTGGQTGTEAFF
v_gene: TRBV5-1; j_gene: TRBJ2-6; d_gene: TRBD2; CDR3nt: TGCGCCAGCAGCTTGGTTCGCGGGAGGGCAAGTGGGGCCAACGTCCTGACTTTC; CDR3aa: CASSLVRGRASGANVLTF
v_gene: TRBV7-9; j_gene: TRBJ1-2; d_gene: TRBD1; CDR3nt: TGTGCCAGCAGCTTAAGACAGGGTATAGACTATGGCTACACCTTC; CDR3aa: CASSLRQGIDYGYTF
v_gene: TRBV5-1; j_gene: TRBJ2-7; d_gene: -; CDR3nt: TGCGCCAGCAGCTTGTTCTACGAGCAGTACTTC; CDR3aa: CASSLFYEQYF
v_gene: TRBV30; j_gene: TRBJ1-2; d_gene: -; CDR3nt: TGTGCCTGGAGTGTAATAGGCTACACCTTC; CDR3aa: CAWSVIGYTF
v_gene: TRBV6-1; j_gene: TRBJ1-5; d_gene: -; CDR3nt: TGTGCCAGCAGGGCATCGACAGACATCAATCAGCCCCAGCATTTT; CDR3aa: CASRASTDINQPQHF
v_gene: TRBV7-2; j_gene: TRBJ1-1; d_gene: -; CDR3nt: TGTGCCAGCAGCCCACCCGGGATAATCGCTGAAGCTTTCTTT; CDR3aa: CASSPPGIIAEAFF
v_gene: TRBV10-3; j_gene: TRBJ1-1; d_gene: TRBD1; CDR3nt: TGTGCCATCAGTGCCGGGACAGGAAAAAGGTTGAACACTGAAGCTTTCTTT; CDR3aa: CAISAGTGKRLNTEAFF
v_gene: TRBV4-1; j_gene: TRBJ2-3; d_gene: -; CDR3nt: TGCGCCAGCAGCTCGAACTTGGCGGGACGAAGCACAGATACGCAGTATTTT; CDR3aa: CASSSNLAGRSTDTQYF
v_gene: TRBV14; j_gene: TRBJ2-7; d_gene: -; CDR3nt: TGTGCCAGCAGCCCTCCAGGACGTACGTACGCGGGGCAGTACTTC; CDR3aa: CASSPPGRTYAGQYF
v_gene: TRBV10-3; j_gene: TRBJ1-2; d_gene: -; CDR3nt: TGTGCCATCAGTGAGTCGTTGGCTAACTATGGCTACACCTTC; CDR3aa: CAISESLANYGYTF
v_gene: TRBV29-1; j_gene: TRBJ1-4; d_gene: TRBD1; CDR3nt: TGCAGCGTCGACCACAGGGGGAAACTGTTTTTT; CDR3aa: CSVDHRGKLFF
v_gene: TRBV5-1; j_gene: TRBJ1-3; d_gene: -; CDR3nt: TGCGCCAGCAGCTCTACCGGGACGTCGGGAAACACCATATATTTT; CDR3aa: CASSSTGTSGNTIYF
v_gene: TRBV6-5; j_gene: TRBJ2-1; d_gene: -; CDR3nt: TGTGCCAGCATCGGGGAATCCAACTGGGATGAGCAGTTCTTC; CDR3aa: CASIGESNWDEQFF
v_gene: TRBV6-5; j_gene: TRBJ2-1; d_gene: -; CDR3nt: TGTGCCAGCACTCGATCAGGGGCGGAGAATGAGCAGTTCTTC; CDR3aa: CASTRSGAENEQFF
v_gene: TRBV10-3; j_gene: TRBJ1-2; d_gene: -; CDR3nt: TGTGCCATCAGTGAGAGCAAGCGGGGTTTCAACTATGGCTACACCTTC; CDR3aa: CAISESKRGFNYGYTF
v_gene: TRBV4-3; j_gene: TRBJ1-5; d_gene: -; CDR3nt: TGCGCCAGCAGCCAAGATTACAGCAATCAGCCCCAGCATTTT; CDR3aa: CASSQDYSNQPQHF
v_gene: TRBV13; j_gene: TRBJ2-3; d_gene: -; CDR3nt: TGTGCCAGCAGCTTAAAGAGGGCGGGCACAGATACGCAGTATTTT; CDR3aa: CASSLKRAGTDTQYF
v_gene: TRBV5-4; j_gene: TRBJ2-1; d_gene: TRBD2; CDR3nt: TGTGCCAGCAGCTTGGGCGGGAGGGCAATTAGTAATGAGCAGTTCTTC; CDR3aa: CASSLGGRAISNEQFF
v_gene: TRBV25-1; j_gene: TRBJ2-2; d_gene: -; CDR3nt: TGTGCCAGCAGTGACGCGACAGTGAACACCGGGGAGCTGTTTTTT; CDR3aa: CASSDATVNTGELFF
v_gene: TRBV18; j_gene: TRBJ2-6; d_gene: -; CDR3nt: TGTGCCAGCTCACCACTCGCAGGCCCTGGGGCCAACGTCCTGACTTTC; CDR3aa: CASSPLAGPGANVLTF
v_gene: TRBV10-3; j_gene: TRBJ2-2; d_gene: -; CDR3nt: TGTGCCATCAGTGAGCTTTCTTCGGCCGGGGAGCTGTTTTTT; CDR3aa: CAISELSSAGELFF
v_gene: TRBV7-6; j_gene: TRBJ1-2; d_gene: -; CDR3nt: TGTGCCAGCAGCACCCACAAGAGGGGCATAACGGACCTTCATGGCTACACCTTC; CDR3aa: CASSTHKRGITDLHGYTF
v_gene: TRBV7-8; j_gene: TRBJ2-5; d_gene: -; CDR3nt: TGTGCCAGCAGCGCGGGTCAAGAGACCCAGTACTTC; CDR3aa: CASSAGQETQYF
v_gene: TRBV7-6; j_gene: TRBJ2-1; d_gene: TRBD1; CDR3nt: TGTGCCAGCAGCCCCAGACAGGGCCCACACATAAACAATGAGCAGTTCTTC; CDR3aa: CASSPRQGPHINNEQFF
v_gene: TRBV28; j_gene: TRBJ2-7; d_gene: TRBD1; CDR3nt: TGTGCCACGACAGGGGTCAACTCCTACGAGCAGTACTTC; CDR3aa: CATTGVNSYEQYF